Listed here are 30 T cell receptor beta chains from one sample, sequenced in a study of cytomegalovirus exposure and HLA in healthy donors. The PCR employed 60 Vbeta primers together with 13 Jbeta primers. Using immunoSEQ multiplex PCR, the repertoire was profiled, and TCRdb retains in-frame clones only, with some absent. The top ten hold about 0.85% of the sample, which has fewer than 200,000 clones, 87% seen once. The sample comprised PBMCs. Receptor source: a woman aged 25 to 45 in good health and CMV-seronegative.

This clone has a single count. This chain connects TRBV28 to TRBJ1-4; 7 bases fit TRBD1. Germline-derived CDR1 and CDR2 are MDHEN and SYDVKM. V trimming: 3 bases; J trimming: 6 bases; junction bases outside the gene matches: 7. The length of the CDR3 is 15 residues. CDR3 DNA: TGTGCCAGCAGTTTCGGTGGGACAGCGGATGAAAAACTGTTTTTT. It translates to CASSFGGTADEKLFF.

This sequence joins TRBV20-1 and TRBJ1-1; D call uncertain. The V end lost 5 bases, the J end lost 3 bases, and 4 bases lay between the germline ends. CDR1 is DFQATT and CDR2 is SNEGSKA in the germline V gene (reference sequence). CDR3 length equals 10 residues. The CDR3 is CSAYYTEAFF. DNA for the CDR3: TGCAGTGCTTACTACACTGAAGCTTTCTTT.

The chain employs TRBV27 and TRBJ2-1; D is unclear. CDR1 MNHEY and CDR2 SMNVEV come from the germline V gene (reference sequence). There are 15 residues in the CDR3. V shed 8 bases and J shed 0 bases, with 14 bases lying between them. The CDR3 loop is CASSILPTSYNEQFF. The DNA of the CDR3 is TGTGCCAGCTCGATACTACCTACCTCCTACAATGAGCAGTTCTTC.

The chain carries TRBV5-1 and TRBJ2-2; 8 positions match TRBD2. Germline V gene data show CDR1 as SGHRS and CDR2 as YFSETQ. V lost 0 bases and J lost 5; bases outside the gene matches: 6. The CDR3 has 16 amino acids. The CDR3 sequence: CASSLAAGVDTGELFF. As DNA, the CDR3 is TGCGCCAGCAGCTTGGCAGCGGGAGTTGATACCGGGGAGCTGTTTTTT.

CDR3 DNA sequence: TGTGCCAGCAGCTCCCCAGCGGGAGCCTACGAGCAGTACTTC. Protein: CASSSPAGAYEQYF. The chain recombines TRBV7-9 with TRBJ2-7; 8 nucleotides match TRBD2. The CDR3 loop spans 14 amino acids. Trimming took 4 bases from V and 2 from J; bases not matched to a gene: 4. CDR1 is SEHNR, CDR2 FQNEAQ, per germline (reference sequence).

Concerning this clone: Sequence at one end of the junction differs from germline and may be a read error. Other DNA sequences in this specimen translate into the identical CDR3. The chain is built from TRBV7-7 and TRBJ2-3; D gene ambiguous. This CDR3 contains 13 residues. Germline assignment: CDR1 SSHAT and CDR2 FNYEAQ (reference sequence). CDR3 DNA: TGTGCCAGCAGCTCCGCAAGCGCAGAGACGCAGTATTTT. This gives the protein CASSSASAETQYF.

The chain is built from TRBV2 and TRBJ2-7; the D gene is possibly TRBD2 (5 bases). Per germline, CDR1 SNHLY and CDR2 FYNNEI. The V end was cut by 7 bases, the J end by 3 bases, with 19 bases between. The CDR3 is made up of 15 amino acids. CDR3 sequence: CASTYAGNIYYEQYF. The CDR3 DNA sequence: TGTGCCAGCACTTACGCCGGGAACATCTACTACGAGCAGTACTTC.

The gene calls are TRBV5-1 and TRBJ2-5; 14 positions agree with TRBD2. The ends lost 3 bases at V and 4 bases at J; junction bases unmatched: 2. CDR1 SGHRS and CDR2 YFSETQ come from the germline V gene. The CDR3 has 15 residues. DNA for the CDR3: TGCGCCAGCAGCTATGGACTAGCGGGGGGAGAGACCCAGTACTTC. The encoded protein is CASSYGLAGGETQYF. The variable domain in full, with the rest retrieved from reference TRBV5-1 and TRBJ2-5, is KAGVTQTPRYLIKTRGQQVTLSCSPISGHRSVSWYQQTPGQGLQFLFEYFSETQRNKGNFPGRFSGRQFSNSRSEMNVSTLELGDSALYLCASSYGLAGGETQYFGPGTRLLVL.

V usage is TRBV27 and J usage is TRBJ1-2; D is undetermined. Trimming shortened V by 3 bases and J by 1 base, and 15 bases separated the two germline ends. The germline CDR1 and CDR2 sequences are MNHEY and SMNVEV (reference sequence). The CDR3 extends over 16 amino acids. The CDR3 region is CASSFSPDGINYGYTF. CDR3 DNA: TGTGCCAGCAGTTTTAGTCCCGACGGGATTAACTATGGCTACACCTTC.

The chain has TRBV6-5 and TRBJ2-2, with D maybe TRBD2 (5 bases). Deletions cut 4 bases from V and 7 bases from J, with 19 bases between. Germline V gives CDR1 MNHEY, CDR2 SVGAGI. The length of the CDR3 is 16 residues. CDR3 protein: CASSWATPLGDGELFF. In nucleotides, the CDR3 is TGTGCCAGCAGTTGGGCGACTCCCTTGGGAGACGGGGAGCTGTTTTTT.

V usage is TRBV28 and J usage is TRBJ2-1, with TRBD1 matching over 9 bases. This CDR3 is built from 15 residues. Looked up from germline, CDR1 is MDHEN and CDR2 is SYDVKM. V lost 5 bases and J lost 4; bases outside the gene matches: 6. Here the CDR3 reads CASSAAGTGYNEQFF. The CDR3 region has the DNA TGTGCCAGCAGTGCCGCCGGGACAGGGTACAATGAGCAGTTCTTC.

In DNA, the CDR3 is TGTGCCAGCAGCTCGGACTCGAGAGGAGGCTACACCTTC. Its translation: CASSSDSRGGYTF. The genes are TRBV7-3 and TRBJ1-2; D call uncertain. The CDR3 totals 13 residues. V lost 4 bases, J lost 8 bases, and 14 bases lay in between. Germline V gene lookup returns CDR1 SGHTA and CDR2 FQGTGA.

CDR3 in amino acids: CASSKQGGNPYEQYF. Written as DNA, the CDR3 is TGCGCCAGCAGCAAACAGGGCGGTAACCCGTACGAGCAGTACTTC. The chain links TRBV4-1 to TRBJ2-7; TRBD1 is a possible D gene (6 bases). Trimming removed 5 bases from V and 4 bases from J, with 18 bases in between. The CDR3 spans 15 residues. The V gene's germline CDR1 is MGHRA and CDR2 YSYEKL.

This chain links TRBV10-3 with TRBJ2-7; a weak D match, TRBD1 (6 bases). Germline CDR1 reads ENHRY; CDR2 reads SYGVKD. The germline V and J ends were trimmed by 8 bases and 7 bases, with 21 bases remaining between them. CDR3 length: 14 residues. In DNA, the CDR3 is TGTGCCATCGCGGTTGGGACAACTCTCGAGGAGCAGTACTTC. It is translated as CAIAVGTTLEEQYF.

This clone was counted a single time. The CDR3 bases are TGTGCCAGCGCAAGGGGGACAGGGATAACAGATACGCAGTATTTT. This sequence encodes CASARGTGITDTQYF. The rearrangement joins TRBV11-2 to TRBJ2-3; 9 positions match TRBD1. The CDR3 contains 15 residues. Germline V gene lookup returns CDR1 SGHAT and CDR2 FQNNGV. Unmatched junction bases numbered 9, after V lost 8 bases and J lost 3 bases.

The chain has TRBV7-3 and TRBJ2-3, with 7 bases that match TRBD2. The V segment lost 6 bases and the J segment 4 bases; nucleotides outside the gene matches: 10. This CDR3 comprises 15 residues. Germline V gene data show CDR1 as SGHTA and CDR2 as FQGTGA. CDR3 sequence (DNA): TGTGCCAGCAGATTGGGGGGAGGGCCCCCAGATACGCAGTATTTT. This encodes CASRLGGGPPDTQYF.

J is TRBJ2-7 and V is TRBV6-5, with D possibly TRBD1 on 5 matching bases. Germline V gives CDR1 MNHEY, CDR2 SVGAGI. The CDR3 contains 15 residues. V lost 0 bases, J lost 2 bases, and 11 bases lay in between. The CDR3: CASSYSLDRPYEQYF. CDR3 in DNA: TGTGCCAGCAGTTACTCGCTAGACAGACCCTACGAGCAGTACTTC.

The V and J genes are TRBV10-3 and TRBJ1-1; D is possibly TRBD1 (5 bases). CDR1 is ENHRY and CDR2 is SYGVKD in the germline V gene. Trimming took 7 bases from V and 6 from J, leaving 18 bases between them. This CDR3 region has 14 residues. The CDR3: CAITRTSHPPEAFF. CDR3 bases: TGTGCCATCACTAGGACAAGTCACCCACCTGAAGCTTTCTTT.

The CDR3 DNA is TGTGCCAGCAGCGAACTACGACAGAACACTGAAGCTTTCTTT. Its translation: CASSELRQNTEAFF. The chain combines TRBV2 with TRBJ1-1; the D is unclear. The CDR3 length is 14 residues. V lost 6 bases and J lost 1, with 12 bases in between. CDR1 and CDR2 (germline): SNHLY, FYNNEI.

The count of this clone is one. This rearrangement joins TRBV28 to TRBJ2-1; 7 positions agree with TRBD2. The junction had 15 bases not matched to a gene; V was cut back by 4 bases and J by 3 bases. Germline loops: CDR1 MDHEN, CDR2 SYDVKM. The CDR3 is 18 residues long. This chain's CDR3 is CASSSRTTSPLLYNEQFF. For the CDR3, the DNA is TGTGCCAGCAGTTCCCGAACGACTAGCCCCCTTCTCTACAATGAGCAGTTCTTC.

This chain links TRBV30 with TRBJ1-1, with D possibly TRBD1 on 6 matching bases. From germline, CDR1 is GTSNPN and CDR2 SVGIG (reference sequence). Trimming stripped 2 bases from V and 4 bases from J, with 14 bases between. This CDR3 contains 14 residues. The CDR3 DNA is TGTGCCTGGAGTCACCAGGGGTTGGGCACTGAAGCTTTCTTT. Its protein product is CAWSHQGLGTEAFF.

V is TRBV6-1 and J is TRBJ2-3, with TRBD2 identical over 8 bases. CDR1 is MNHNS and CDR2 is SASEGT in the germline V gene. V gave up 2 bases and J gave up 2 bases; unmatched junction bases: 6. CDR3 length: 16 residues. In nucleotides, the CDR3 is TGTGCCAGCAGTGAACTCCCGGGAGGGCCCACAGATACGCAGTATTTT. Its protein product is CASSELPGGPTDTQYF.

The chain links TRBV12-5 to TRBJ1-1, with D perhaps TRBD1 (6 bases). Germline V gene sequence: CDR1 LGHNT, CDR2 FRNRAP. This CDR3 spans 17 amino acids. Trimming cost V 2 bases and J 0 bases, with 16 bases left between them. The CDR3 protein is CASGLPTGIGMNTEAFF. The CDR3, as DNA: TGTGCTAGTGGTTTGCCAACAGGGATAGGAATGAACACTGAAGCTTTCTTT. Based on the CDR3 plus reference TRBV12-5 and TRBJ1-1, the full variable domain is DARVTQTPRHKVTEMGQEVTMRCQPILGHNTVFWYRQTMMQGLELLAYFRNRAPLDDSGMPKDRFSAEMPDATLATLKIQPSEPRDSAVYFCASGLPTGIGMNTEAFFGQGTRLTVV.

CDR3 protein: CASSLGSYNEQFF. The CDR3 coding sequence is TGTGCCAGCAGTTTGGGCTCATACAATGAGCAGTTCTTC. The chain joins TRBV27 to TRBJ2-1; no definite D call. Germline-derived CDR1 and CDR2 are MNHEY and SMNVEV (reference sequence). The ends were cut back, 3 bases at V and 4 bases at J, with 7 bases in the middle. The CDR3 contains 13 residues.

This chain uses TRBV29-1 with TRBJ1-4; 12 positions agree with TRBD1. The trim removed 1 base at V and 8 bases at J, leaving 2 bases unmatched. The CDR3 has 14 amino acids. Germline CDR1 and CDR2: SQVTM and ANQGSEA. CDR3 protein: CSVEGGTGGEKLFF. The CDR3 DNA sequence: TGCAGCGTTGAAGGGGGGACAGGGGGCGAAAAACTGTTTTTT.

The CDR3 bases are TGTGCCAGCAGTCGTGTGACAGGGGGAGTCACGGGGAGGTTTGGGGCCAACGTCCTGACTTTC. As protein: CASSRVTGGVTGRFGANVLTF. The chain recombines TRBV28 with TRBJ2-6; 9 bases map to TRBD1. The V gene end was trimmed by 5 bases and the J gene end by 3 bases; junction bases not matched to a gene: 20. The CDR3 loop spans 21 amino acids. The V gene's germline CDR1 is MDHEN and CDR2 SYDVKM.

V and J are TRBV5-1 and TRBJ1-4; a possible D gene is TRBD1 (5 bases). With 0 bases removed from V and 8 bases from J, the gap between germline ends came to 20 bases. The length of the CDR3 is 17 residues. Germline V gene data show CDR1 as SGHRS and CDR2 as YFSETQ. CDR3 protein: CASSLGVGGAGAEKLFF. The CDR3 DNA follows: TGCGCCAGCAGCTTGGGAGTGGGCGGGGCCGGAGCAGAAAAACTGTTTTTT.

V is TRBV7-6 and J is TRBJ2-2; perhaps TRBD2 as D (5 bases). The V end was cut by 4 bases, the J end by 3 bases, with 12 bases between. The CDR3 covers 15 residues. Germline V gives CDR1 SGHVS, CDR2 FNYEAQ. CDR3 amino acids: CASSSRAGDTGELFF. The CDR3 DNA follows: TGTGCCAGCAGCTCCCGGGCCGGGGACACCGGGGAGCTGTTTTTT.

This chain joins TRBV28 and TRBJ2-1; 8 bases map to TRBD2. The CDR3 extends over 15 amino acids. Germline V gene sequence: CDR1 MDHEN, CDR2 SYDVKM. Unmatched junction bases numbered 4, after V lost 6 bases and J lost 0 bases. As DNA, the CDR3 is TGTGCCAGCAGGCCTAGCGGGCTCTCCTACAATGAGCAGTTCTTC. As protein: CASRPSGLSYNEQFF. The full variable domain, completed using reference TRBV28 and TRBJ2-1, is DVKVTQSSRYLVKRTGEKVFLECVQDMDHENMFWYRQDPGLGLRLIYFSYDVKMKEKGDIPEGYSVSREKKERFSLILESASTNQTSMYLCASRPSGLSYNEQFFGPGTRLTVL.

The CDR3 coding sequence is TGTGCCAGCAGCTTCGGGACAGACTTAGCCAAAAACATTCAGTACTTC. Encoded protein: CASSFGTDLAKNIQYF. The chain has TRBV5-4 and TRBJ2-4; 7 bases are a match to TRBD1. This CDR3 contains 16 residues. V shed 2 bases and J 0 bases; nucleotides not matched to a gene: 5. The germline V gene encodes CDR1 SGHNT and CDR2 YYREEE (reference sequence).